This is a list of T cell receptor beta chains from one sample in a study of PD-1 blockade in classical Hodgkin lymphoma. Profiling relied on immunoSEQ multiplex PCR, and the TCRdb table lists in-frame clones only, not all of them. The repertoire holds approximately 31,000 clones, about 86% seen once, with about 0.82% in the top ten. Sequencing used CD4+ T cells from blood, obtained before the fourth cycle of nivolumab. These receptors were collected from a human donor with classical Hodgkin lymphoma. Each CDR3 is given with its conserved first and last residue. A D gene is named only where the DNA matches it firmly. Clone size is given for some rows only: seen once, a few or many times, or a class if the clone is expanded.

>-|14|-|TRBJ1-5|TRBV28
CASSLMGSNQPQHF
TGTGCCAGCAGTTTAATGGGGAGCAATCAGCCCCAGCATTTT
>TRBD1|15|-|TRBJ1-1|TRBV27
CASSDGQGVNTEAFF
TGTGCCAGCAGTGACGGACAGGGCGTGAACACTGAAGCTTTCTTT
>-|15|-|TRBJ1-1|TRBV4-3
CASSQAGQGWTEAFF
TGCGCCAGCAGCCAAGCCGGTCAGGGGTGGACTGAAGCTTTCTTT
>-|14|-|TRBJ2-3|TRBV7-2
CASSYTGSTDTQYF
TGTGCCAGCAGCTACACAGGGAGCACAGATACGCAGTATTTT
>-|16|-|TRBJ1-2|TRBV5-6
CASSLFSGPYMDGYTF
TGTGCCAGCAGCTTGTTCTCAGGCCCCTATATGGATGGCTACACCTTC
>-|15|-|TRBJ1-4|TRBV4-3
CASSPYREVYEKLFF
TGCGCCAGCAGCCCCTACAGGGAAGTCTATGAAAAACTGTTTTTT
>TRBD1|15|-|TRBJ1-1|TRBV28
CASSLGDRGWTEAFF
TGTGCCAGCAGTTTAGGGGACAGGGGATGGACTGAAGCTTTCTTT
>-|12|-|TRBJ2-5|TRBV28
CASSLRTEGAYF
TGTGCCAGCAGTCTCCGGACAGAGGGTGCGTACTTC
>-|14|-|TRBJ1-4|TRBV6-5
CASSSSATNEKLFF
TGTGCCAGCAGTTCGAGTGCAACTAATGAAAAACTGTTTTTT
>-|17|-|TRBJ1-2|TRBV4-2
CASSQVWAGDDDYGYTF
TGTGCCAGCAGCCAAGTATGGGCAGGGGATGATGACTATGGCTACACCTTC
>-|15|-|TRBJ1-5|TRBV19
CASSMRDGGNQPQHF
TGTGCCAGTAGTATGAGGGACGGGGGAAATCAGCCCCAGCATTTT
>TRBD1|17|-|TRBJ2-7|TRBV27
CASSPRLRRQGAYEQYF
TGTGCCAGCAGCCCACGCCTAAGGAGACAGGGGGCGTACGAGCAGTACTTC
>-|16|-|TRBJ2-2|TRBV11-3
CASSPRTGTNTGELFF
TGTGCCAGCAGCCCTCGGACTGGGACGAACACCGGGGAGCTGTTTTTT
>-|13|-|TRBJ1-1|TRBV5-1
CASSPNTNTEAFF
TGCGCCAGCAGCCCGAACACGAACACTGAAGCTTTCTTT
>TRBD2|15|-|TRBJ2-2|TRBV7-7
CASSLSGTNTGELFF
TGTGCCAGCAGTCTCAGCGGGACGAACACCGGGGAGCTGTTTTTT
>-|16|-|TRBJ2-1|TRBV9
CASSLLALSSYNEQFF
TGTGCCAGCAGCCTACTAGCCCTGAGCTCCTACAATGAGCAGTTCTTC
>TRBD1|15|-|TRBJ1-4|TRBV15
CATSRVGQGEEKLFF
TGTGCCACCAGCAGAGTAGGACAGGGGGAGGAAAAACTGTTTTTT
>-|13|-|TRBJ2-5|TRBV27
CASSLERGGTQYF
TGTGCCAGCAGTTTAGAACGGGGAGGGACCCAGTACTTC
>TRBD1|17|-|TRBJ2-1|TRBV2
CASSESRDRVIGNEQFF
TGTGCCAGCAGTGAGTCTCGGGACAGGGTAATTGGCAATGAGCAGTTCTTC
>-|13|-|TRBJ2-3|TRBV29-1
CSVLRTDTDTQYF
TGCAGCGTTCTAAGGACAGACACAGATACGCAGTATTTT
>-|17|-|TRBJ1-4|TRBV4-1
CASSQELAGTSNEKLFF
TGCGCCAGCAGCCAAGAATTGGCCGGGACGAGTAATGAAAAACTGTTTTTT
>-|16|-|TRBJ2-2|TRBV7-6
CASSLLRLANTGELFF
TGTGCCAGCAGTTTACTGCGACTGGCGAACACCGGGGAGCTGTTTTTT
>-|13|once|TRBJ1-2|TRBV19
CASSILQSRGYTF
TGTGCCAGTAGTATATTGCAGTCGAGAGGCTACACCTTC
>-|11|few|TRBJ1-1|TRBV19
CASSMVDEAFF
TGTGCCAGTAGTATGGTGGATGAAGCTTTCTTT
>-|13|-|TRBJ2-7|TRBV30
CAWSAGILYEQYF
TGTGCCTGGAGTGCCGGAATTTTATACGAGCAGTACTTC
>TRBD2|14|-|TRBJ2-1|TRBV25-1
CASSDGGAYNEQFF
TGTGCCAGCAGTGACGGGGGGGCCTACAATGAGCAGTTCTTC
>-|17|-|TRBJ2-1|TRBV4-1
CASSQVVRGNRDHEQFF
TGCGCCAGCAGCCAAGTTGTCAGGGGAAATAGAGATCATGAGCAGTTCTTC
>-|15|-|TRBJ2-7|TRBV18
CASSPPRDTPYEQYF
TGTGCCAGCTCACCACCCCGGGACACCCCCTACGAGCAGTACTTC
>-|14|few|TRBJ1-2|TRBV30
CAWSVRGGTYGYTF
TGTGCCTGGAGTGTACGGGGGGGAACATATGGCTACACCTTC
>TRBD2|13|-|TRBJ2-3|TRBV12-5
CASGPAGGNTQYF
TGTGCTAGTGGTCCTGCGGGGGGGAATACGCAGTATTTT
>-|14|-|TRBJ2-1|TRBV18
CASSPLTPYNEQFF
TGTGCCAGCTCACCACTCACCCCGTACAATGAGCAGTTCTTC